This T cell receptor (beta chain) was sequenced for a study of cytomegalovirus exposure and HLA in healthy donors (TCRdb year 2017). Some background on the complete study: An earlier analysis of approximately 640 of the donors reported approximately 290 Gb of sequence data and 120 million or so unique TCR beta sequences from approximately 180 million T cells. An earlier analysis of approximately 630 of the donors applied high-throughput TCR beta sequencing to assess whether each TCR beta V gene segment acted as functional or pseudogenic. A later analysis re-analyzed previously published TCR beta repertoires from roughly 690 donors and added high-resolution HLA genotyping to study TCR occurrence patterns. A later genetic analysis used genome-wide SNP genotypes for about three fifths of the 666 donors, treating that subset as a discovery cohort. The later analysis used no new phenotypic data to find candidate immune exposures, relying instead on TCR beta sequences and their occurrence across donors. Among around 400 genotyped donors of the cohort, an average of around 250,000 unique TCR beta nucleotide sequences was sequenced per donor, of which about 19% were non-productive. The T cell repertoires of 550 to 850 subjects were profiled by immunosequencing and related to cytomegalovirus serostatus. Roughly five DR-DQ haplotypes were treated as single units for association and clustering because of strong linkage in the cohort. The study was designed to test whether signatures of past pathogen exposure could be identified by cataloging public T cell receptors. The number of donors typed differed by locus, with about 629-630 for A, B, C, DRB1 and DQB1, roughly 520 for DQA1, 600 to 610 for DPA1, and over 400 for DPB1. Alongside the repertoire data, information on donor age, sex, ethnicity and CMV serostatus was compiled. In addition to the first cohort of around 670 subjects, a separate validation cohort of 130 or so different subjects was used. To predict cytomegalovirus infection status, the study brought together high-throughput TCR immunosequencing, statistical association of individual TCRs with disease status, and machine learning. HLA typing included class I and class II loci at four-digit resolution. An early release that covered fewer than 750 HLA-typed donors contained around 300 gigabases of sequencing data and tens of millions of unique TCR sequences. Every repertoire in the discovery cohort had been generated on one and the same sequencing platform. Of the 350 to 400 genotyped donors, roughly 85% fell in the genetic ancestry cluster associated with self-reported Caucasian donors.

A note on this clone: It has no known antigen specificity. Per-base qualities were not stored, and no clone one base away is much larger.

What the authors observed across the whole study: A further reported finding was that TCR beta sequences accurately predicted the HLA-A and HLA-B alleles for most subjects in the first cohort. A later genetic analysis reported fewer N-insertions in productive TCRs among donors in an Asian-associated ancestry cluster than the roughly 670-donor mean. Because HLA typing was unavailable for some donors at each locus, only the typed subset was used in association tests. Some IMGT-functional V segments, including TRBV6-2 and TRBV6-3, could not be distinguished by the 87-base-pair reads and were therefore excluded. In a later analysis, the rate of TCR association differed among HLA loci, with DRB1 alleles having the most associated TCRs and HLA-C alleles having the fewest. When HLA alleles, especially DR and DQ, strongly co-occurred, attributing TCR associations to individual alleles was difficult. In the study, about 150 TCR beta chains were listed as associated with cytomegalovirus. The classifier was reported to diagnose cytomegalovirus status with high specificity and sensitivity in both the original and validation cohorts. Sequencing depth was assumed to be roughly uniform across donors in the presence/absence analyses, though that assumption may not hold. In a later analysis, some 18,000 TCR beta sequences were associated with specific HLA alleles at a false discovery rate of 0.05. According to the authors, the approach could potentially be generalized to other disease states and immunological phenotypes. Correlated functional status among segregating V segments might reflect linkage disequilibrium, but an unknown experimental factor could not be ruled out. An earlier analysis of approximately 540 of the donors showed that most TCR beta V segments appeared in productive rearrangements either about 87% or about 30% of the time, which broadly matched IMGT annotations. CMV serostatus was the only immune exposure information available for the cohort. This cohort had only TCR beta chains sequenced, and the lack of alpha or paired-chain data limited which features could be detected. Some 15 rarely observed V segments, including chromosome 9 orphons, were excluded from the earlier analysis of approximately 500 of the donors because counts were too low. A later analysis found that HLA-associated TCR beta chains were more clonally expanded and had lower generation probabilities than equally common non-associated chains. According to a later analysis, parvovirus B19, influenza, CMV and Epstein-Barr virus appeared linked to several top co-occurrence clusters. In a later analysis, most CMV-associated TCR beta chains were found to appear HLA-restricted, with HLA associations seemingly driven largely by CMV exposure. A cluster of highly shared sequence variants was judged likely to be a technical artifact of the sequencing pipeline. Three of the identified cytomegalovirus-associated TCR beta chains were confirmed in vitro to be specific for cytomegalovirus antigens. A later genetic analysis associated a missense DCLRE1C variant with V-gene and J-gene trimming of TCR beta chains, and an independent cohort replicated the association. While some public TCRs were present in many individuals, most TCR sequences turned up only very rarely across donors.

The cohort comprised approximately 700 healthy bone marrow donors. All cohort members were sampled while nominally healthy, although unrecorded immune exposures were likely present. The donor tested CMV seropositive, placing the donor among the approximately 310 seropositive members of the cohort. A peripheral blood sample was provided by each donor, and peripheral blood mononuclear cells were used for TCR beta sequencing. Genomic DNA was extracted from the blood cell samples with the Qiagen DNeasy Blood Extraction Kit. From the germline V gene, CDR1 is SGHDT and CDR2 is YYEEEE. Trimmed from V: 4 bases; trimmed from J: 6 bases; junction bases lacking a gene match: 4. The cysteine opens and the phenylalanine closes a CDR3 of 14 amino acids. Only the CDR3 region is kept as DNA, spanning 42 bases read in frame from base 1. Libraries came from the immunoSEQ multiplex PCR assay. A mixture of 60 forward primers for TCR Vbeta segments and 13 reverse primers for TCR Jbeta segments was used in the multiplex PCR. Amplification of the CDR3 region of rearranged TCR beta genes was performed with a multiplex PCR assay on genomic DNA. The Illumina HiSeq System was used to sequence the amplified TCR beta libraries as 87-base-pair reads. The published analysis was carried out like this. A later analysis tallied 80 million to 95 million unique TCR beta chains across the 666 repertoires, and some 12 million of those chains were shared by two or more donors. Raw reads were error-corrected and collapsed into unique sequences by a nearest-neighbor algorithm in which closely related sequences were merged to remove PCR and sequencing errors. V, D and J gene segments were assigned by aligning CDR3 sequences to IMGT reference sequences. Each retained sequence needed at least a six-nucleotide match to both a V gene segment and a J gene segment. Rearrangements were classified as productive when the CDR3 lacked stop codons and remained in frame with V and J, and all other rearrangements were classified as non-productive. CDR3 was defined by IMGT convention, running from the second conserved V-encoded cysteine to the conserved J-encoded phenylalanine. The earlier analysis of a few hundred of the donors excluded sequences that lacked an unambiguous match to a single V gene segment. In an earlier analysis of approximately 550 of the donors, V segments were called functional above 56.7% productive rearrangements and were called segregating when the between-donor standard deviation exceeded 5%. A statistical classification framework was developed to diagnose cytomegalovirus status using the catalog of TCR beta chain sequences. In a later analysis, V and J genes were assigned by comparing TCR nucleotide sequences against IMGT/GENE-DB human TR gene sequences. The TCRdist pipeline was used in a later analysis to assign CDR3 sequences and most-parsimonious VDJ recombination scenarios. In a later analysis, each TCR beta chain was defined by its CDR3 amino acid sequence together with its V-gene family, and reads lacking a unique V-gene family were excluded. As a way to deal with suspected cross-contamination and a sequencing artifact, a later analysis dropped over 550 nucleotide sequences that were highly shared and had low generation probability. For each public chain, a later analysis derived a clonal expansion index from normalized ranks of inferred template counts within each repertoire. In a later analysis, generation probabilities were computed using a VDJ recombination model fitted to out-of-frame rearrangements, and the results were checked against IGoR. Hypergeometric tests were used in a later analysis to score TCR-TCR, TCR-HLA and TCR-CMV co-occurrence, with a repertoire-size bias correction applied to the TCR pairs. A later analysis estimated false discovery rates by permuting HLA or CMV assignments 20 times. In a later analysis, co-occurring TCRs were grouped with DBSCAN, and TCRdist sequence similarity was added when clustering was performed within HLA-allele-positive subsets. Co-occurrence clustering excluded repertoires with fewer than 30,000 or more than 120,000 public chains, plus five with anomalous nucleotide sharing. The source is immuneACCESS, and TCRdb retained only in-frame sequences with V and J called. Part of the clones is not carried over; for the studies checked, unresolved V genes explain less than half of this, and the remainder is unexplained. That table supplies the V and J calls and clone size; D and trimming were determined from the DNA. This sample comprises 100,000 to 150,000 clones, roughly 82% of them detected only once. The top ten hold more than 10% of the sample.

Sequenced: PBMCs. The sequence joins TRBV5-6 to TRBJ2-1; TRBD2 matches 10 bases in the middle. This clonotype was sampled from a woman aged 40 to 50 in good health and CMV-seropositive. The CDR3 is CASSPGLASNEQFF. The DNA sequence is TGTGCCAGCAGCCCGGGACTAGCGAGCAATGAGCAGTTCTTC.